This T cell receptor beta chain was profiled in a study of T cells in Graves' hyperthyroidism and ophthalmopathy. The diagnostic basis comprised clinical symptoms, serum thyroxine and TRAb, thyroid ultrasound and orbital computed tomography. It was around 11 ml of fresh peripheral blood that supplied the PBMCs. Amplified TCR beta CDR3 regions came from RNA transcripts. First-round RT-PCR targeting the TCR CDR3 was performed with the HTBI primer set. Via MiXCR, TCRdb re-called the multiplex PCR reads, giving one row per CDR3 protein. The repertoire holds 250,000 to 300,000 distinct CDR3 sequences, with around 20% as singletons. Study findings and constraints: Ophthalmopathy was model-predicted a median around 6.7 months pre-onset. Most thyroid clonotypes with frequency above 0.001 were detected in blood.

This clonotype was seen ten or more times. Its antigen is unidentified. CDR3 size: 9 residues. The V gene's germline CDR1 is DFQATT and CDR2 SNEGSKA (reference sequence). V dropped 6 bases and J dropped 5 bases, with 4 bases sitting between them. The TCR sequence derives from a middle-aged man with Graves' ophthalmopathy. This sequence joins TRBV20-1 and TRBJ1-2; no firm D call. Sequencing used blood. The CDR3 DNA sequence: TGCAGTGCGGCATATGGCTACACCTTC. This gives the protein CSAAYGYTF.